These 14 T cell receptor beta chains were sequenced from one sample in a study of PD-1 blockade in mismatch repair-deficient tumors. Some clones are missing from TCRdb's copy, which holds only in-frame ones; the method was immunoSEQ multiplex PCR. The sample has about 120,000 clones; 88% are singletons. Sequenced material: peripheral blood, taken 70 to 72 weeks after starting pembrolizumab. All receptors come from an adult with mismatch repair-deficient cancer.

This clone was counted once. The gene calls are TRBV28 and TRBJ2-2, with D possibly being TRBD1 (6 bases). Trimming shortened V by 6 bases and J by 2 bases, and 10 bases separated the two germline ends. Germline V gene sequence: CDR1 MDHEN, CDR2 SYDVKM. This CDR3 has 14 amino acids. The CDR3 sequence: CASRPGHNTGELFF. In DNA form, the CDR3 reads TGTGCCAGCAGGCCGGGACACAACACCGGGGAGCTGTTTTTT.

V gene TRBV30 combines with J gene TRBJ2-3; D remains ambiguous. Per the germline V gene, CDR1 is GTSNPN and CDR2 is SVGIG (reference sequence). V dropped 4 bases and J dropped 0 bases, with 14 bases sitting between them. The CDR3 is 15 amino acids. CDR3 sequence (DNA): TGTGCCTGGAATCCGGGCGCCTATAGCACAGATACGCAGTATTTT. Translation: CAWNPGAYSTDTQYF. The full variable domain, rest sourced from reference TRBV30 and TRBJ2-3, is SQTIHQWPATLVQPVGSPLSLECTVEGTSNPNLYWYRQAAGRGLQLLFYSVGIGQISSEVPQNLSASRPQDRQFILSSKKLLLSDSGFYLCAWNPGAYSTDTQYFGPGTRLTVL.

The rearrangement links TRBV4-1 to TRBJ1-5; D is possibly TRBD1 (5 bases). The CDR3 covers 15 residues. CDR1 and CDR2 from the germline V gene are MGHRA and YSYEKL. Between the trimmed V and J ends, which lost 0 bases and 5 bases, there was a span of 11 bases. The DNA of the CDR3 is TGCGCCAGCAGCCAAGATTCCAGGGCCTATCAGCCCCAGCATTTT. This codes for CASSQDSRAYQPQHF.

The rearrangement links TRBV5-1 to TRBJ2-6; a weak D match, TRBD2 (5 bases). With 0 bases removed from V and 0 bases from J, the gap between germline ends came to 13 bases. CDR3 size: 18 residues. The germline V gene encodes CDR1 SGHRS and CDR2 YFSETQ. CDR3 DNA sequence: TGCGCCAGCAGCTTGGTCGGGGTAACAGTCTCTGGGGCCAACGTCCTGACTTTC. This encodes CASSLVGVTVSGANVLTF.

The CDR3 region is CASSRLQTNYGYTF. CDR3 coding DNA: TGTGCCAGTAGTAGATTACAGACAAACTATGGCTACACCTTC. This chain uses TRBV19 with TRBJ1-2; no definite D call. Germline loops: CDR1 LNHDA, CDR2 SQIVND (reference sequence). This CDR3 has 14 residues. Trimming pared 4 bases from V and 2 bases from J, leaving 11 bases between.

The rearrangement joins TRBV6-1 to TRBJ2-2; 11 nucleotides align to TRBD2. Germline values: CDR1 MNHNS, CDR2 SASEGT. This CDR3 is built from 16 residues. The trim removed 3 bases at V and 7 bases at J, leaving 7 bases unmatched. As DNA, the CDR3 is TGTGCCAGCAGTGATCCCGGGACTAGCGGATTCGGGGAGCTGTTTTTT. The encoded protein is CASSDPGTSGFGELFF.

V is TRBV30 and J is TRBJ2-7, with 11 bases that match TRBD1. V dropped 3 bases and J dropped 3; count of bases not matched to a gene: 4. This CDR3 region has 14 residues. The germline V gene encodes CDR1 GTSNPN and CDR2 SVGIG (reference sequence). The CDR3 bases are TGTGCCTGGAGGGACAGGGGGCGAGGCTACGAGCAGTACTTC. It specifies CAWRDRGRGYEQYF.

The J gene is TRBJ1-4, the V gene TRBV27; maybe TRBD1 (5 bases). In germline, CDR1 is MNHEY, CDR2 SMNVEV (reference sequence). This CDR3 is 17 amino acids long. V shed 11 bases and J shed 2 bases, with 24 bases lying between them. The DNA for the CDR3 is TGTGCCGGGATTAGGGGCTTAGGTTTGGTTACTAATGAAAAACTGTTTTTT. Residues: CAGIRGLGLVTNEKLFF.

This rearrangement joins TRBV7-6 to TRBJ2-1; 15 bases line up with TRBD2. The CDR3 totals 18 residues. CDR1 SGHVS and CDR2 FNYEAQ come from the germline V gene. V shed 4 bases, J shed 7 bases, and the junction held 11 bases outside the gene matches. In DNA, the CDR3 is TGTGCCAGCAGCTCGCCCTTAAATGGACTAGCGGGAGGGAATGAGCAGTTCTTC. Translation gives CASSSPLNGLAGGNEQFF.

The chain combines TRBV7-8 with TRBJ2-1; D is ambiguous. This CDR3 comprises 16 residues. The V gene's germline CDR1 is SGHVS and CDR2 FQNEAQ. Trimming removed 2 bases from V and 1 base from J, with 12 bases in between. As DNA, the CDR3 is TGTGCCAGCAGCTTAACACGACTGCCGTCCTACAATGAGCAGTTCTTC. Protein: CASSLTRLPSYNEQFF.

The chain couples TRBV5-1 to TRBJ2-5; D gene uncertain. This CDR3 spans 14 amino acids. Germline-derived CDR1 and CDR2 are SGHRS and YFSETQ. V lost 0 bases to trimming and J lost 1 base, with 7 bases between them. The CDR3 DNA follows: TGCGCCAGCAGCTTGGCGCCGCTCCAAGAGACCCAGTACTTC. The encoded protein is CASSLAPLQETQYF.

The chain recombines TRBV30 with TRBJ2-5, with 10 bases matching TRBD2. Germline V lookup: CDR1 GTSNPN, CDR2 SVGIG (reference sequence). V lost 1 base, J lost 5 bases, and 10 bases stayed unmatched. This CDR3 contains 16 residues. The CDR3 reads CAWSGWLAGVMETQYF. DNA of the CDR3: TGTGCCTGGAGTGGATGGCTAGCGGGAGTGATGGAGACCCAGTACTTC.

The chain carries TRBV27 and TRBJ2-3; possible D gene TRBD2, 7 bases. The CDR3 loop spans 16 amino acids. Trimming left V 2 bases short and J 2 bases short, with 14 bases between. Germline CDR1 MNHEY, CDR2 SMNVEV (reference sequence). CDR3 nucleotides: TGTGCCAGCAGTTTAGGGGGGGGGCGCGTCACAGATACGCAGTATTTT. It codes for CASSLGGGRVTDTQYF.

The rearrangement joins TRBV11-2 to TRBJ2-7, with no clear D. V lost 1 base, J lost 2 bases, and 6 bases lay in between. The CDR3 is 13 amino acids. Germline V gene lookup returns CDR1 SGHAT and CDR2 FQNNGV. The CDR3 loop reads CASSLVSAYEQYF. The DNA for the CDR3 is TGTGCCAGCAGCTTAGTGTCTGCCTACGAGCAGTACTTC.